The 16 T cell receptor beta chains listed next were all sequenced from one sample in a study of cytomegalovirus exposure and HLA in healthy donors. The PCR had 60 Vbeta and 13 Jbeta primers. Sequenced by immunoSEQ multiplex PCR; TCRdb stores in-frame clones only, minus some. In total, the table holds around 100,000 clones. Sequences were obtained from PBMCs. The receptors were sampled from a man aged 50 to 59 in good health and CMV-seronegative.

The genes are TRBV5-6 and TRBJ1-2; the D is unclear. Germline CDR1 is SGHDT and CDR2 is YYEEEE. V was pared by 6 bases and J by 8 bases, with 17 bases between. The CDR3 extends over 13 amino acids. CDR3 loop: CASTSKSPEGYTF. CDR3 nucleotide sequence: TGTGCCAGCACCTCTAAGAGTCCGGAGGGCTACACCTTC.

For the CDR3, the DNA is TGTGCCTGGAGTCAGCGCAGGGTCGGCACCGGGGAGCTGTTTTTT. Its protein is CAWSQRRVGTGELFF. The chain recombines TRBV30 with TRBJ2-2, with a weak D call TRBD1 (5 bases). The CDR3 length is 15 residues. Trimming removed 2 bases at V and 4 bases at J, with 14 bases between. CDR1 GTSNPN and CDR2 SVGIG come from the germline V gene (reference sequence).

This CDR3 is CASSSGTSGNSDTQYF. CDR3 coding DNA: TGCGCCAGCAGCTCAGGGACTAGCGGGAATTCAGATACGCAGTATTTT. V gene TRBV5-1 combines with J gene TRBJ2-3; 13 bases fit TRBD2. The CDR3 totals 16 residues. Trimming removed 3 bases from V and 4 bases from J; junction bases left unmatched: 5. Germline V CDR1 and CDR2: SGHRS, YFSETQ.

The rearrangement uses TRBV10-2 and TRBJ1-2; TRBD1 aligns across 10 bases. The CDR3 totals 13 residues. Germline CDR1 WSHSY, CDR2 SAAADI. Losses at the gene ends were 5 bases for V and 5 bases for J; bases not matched to a gene: 2. The CDR3 sequence is CASSSDRGYGYTF. The CDR3 DNA follows: TGCGCCAGCAGTTCGGACAGGGGGTATGGCTACACCTTC.

The rearrangement joins TRBV29-1 to TRBJ1-1; the D gene is possibly TRBD1 (6 bases). Trimming pared 4 bases from V and 1 base from J, leaving 22 bases between. The CDR3 is 17 residues long. From germline, CDR1 is SQVTM and CDR2 ANQGSEA. The CDR3 DNA reads as TGCAGCGTTGGCGCCCGGGGGGGGCAAAGGAGGAACACTGAAGCTTTCTTT. Protein: CSVGARGGQRRNTEAFF. Filled out from reference TRBV29-1 and TRBJ1-1, the complete variable domain reads SAVISQKPSRDICQRGTSLTIQCQVDSQVTMMFWYRQQPGQSLTLIATANQGSEATYESGFVIDKFPISRPNLTFSTLTVSNMSPEDSSIYLCSVGARGGQRRNTEAFFGQGTRLTVV.

The chain joins TRBV6-5 to TRBJ2-2; D may be TRBD2 (5 bases). Per germline, CDR1 MNHEY and CDR2 SVGAGI. The CDR3 consists of 15 residues. The V gene lost 6 bases and the J gene lost 6 bases, with 17 bases spanning the gap. CDR3 residues: CASSLGDARAGELFF. The CDR3 DNA reads as TGTGCCAGCAGCTTAGGCGATGCGAGGGCCGGGGAGCTGTTTTTT.

The chain uses TRBV6-4 and TRBJ2-5; 8 nucleotides line up with TRBD1. The germline V gene encodes CDR1 MRHNA and CDR2 SNTAGT. The CDR3 extends over 14 amino acids. V gave up 2 bases and J gave up 9 bases; unmatched junction bases: 8. This CDR3 reads CASSDRDRIGAQYF. The CDR3 nucleotides read TGTGCCAGCAGTGACCGGGACAGGATTGGGGCCCAGTACTTC.

The gene calls are TRBV18 and TRBJ1-4; the match to TRBD1 covers 7 bases. The J segment lost 7 bases and the V segment lost 3 bases, leaving 11 bases of the junction unmatched. Germline CDR1 reads KGHSH; CDR2 reads LQKENI. The CDR3 extends over 16 amino acids. This CDR3 is CASSPGRGGSGEKLFF. The CDR3 DNA follows: TGTGCCAGCTCACCTGGCCGAGGGGGCTCTGGTGAAAAACTGTTTTTT.

The rearrangement links TRBV19 to TRBJ1-5, with D tentatively TRBD1 (5 bases). Looked up from germline, CDR1 is LNHDA and CDR2 is SQIVND (reference sequence). Trimming shortened V by 2 bases and J by 7 bases, and 21 bases separated the two germline ends. CDR3 size: 17 residues. CDR3 region: CASSILGFGRVNQPQHF. In DNA form, the CDR3 reads TGTGCCAGTAGTATATTAGGGTTCGGCAGGGTCAACCAGCCCCAGCATTTT.

The rearrangement joins TRBV11-3 to TRBJ2-2, with 7 bases identical to TRBD2. The germline V gene encodes CDR1 SGHNT and CDR2 YENEEA. The CDR3 sequence is 15 residues long. Trimming removed 0 bases from V and 5 bases from J; junction bases left unmatched: 3. The CDR3 loop is CASSLEGGGTGELFF. For the CDR3, the DNA is TGTGCCAGCAGCTTAGAGGGCGGGGGAACCGGGGAGCTGTTTTTT.

About this clone: One junction end does not reproduce the germline sequence, and a read error may be involved. The genes are TRBV25-1 and TRBJ2-2; TRBD1 matches at 7 bases. The germline gives CDR1 MGHDK, CDR2 SYGVNS. The CDR3 is 13 amino acids. CDR3 coding DNA: TGTGCCTGCAGACAGGGGAACACCGGGGAGCTGTTTTTT. Amino acids: CACRQGNTGELFF.

The chain carries TRBV25-1 and TRBJ2-7; D unclear. The V end was cut by 7 bases, the J end by 3 bases, with 7 bases between. CDR3 length equals 11 residues. The germline CDR1 and CDR2 sequences are MGHDK and SYGVNS. The CDR3: CASKNSYEQYF. In DNA form, the CDR3 reads TGTGCCAGCAAAAACAGCTACGAGCAGTACTTC.

This chain connects TRBV18 to TRBJ1-3; tentatively, D is TRBD1 (5 bases). Trimming removed 3 bases from V and 7 bases from J, with 7 bases in between. CDR3 length: 12 residues. Germline values: CDR1 KGHSH, CDR2 LQKENI. This chain's CDR3 is CASSPGTNTIYF. The CDR3 bases are TGTGCCAGCTCACCGGGGACTAACACCATATATTTT.

The CDR3 loop reads CATSREMNSYTEAFF. DNA of the CDR3: TGTGCCACCAGCAGAGAGATGAACAGTTACACTGAAGCTTTCTTT. V gene TRBV15 combines with J gene TRBJ1-1; D remains unclear. The CDR3 spans 15 residues. Trimming stripped 0 bases from V and 3 bases from J, with 11 bases between. The germline gives CDR1 LNHNV, CDR2 YYDKDF (reference sequence).

The gene calls are TRBV19 and TRBJ1-2; D is undetermined. V was cut by 3 bases and J by 0 bases, with 8 bases left in between. Germline V gene lookup returns CDR1 LNHDA and CDR2 SQIVND (reference sequence). CDR3 length: 14 amino acids. The DNA for the CDR3 is TGTGCCAGTAGTATTTTCTCGGCTAACTATGGCTACACCTTC. Its protein is CASSIFSANYGYTF.

The CDR3 protein is CASSLPSGASTDTQYF. In DNA, the CDR3 is TGCGCCAGCAGCTTACCCTCAGGGGCTAGCACAGATACGCAGTATTTT. The genes are TRBV5-1 and TRBJ2-3; a possible D gene is TRBD1 (6 bases). The germline CDR1 and CDR2 sequences are SGHRS and YFSETQ. The CDR3 contains 16 residues. The germline V and J ends were trimmed by 2 bases and 0 bases, with 13 bases remaining between them.